These T cell receptor beta chains were read from a single sample in a study of blood T cell repertoires in COVID-19. The data were produced by immunoSEQ multiplex PCR, yet TCRdb's version contains in-frame clones alone and is incomplete. In the table there are approximately 210,000 clones, around 87% of which are singletons. Sequencing was done on a sample of PBMCs or T cells enriched from blood (not recorded which). The receptors originated from a man aged 25 to 40 in a cohort exposed to, infected with or recovered from COVID-19 (not recorded which). Each CDR3 is given with its conserved first and last residue. The D gene is left open where the match is weak. Clone size appears in some rows only: once, few, many, or a class for an expanded clone.

D: TRBD2; J: TRBJ2-7; V: TRBV4-3; size: .; DNA: TGCGCCAGCAGCCAAGAGGGAGCGGGAGGGCCCACCTACGAGCAGTACTTC; CDR3: CASSQEGAGGPTYEQYF
D: TRBD1; J: TRBJ2-2; V: TRBV10-1; size: .; DNA: TGCGCCAGCAGAGAAACTGTTGGGACAGGTAACACCGGGGAGCTGTTTTTT; CDR3: CASRETVGTGNTGELFF
D: TRBD1; J: TRBJ1-5; V: TRBV7-8; size: .; DNA: TGTGCCAGCAGCGCCGACAGGGCAAGTCAGCCCCAGCATTTT; CDR3: CASSADRASQPQHF
D: TRBD1; J: TRBJ2-3; V: TRBV29-1; size: .; DNA: TGCAGCGTTGGAGGGACAGCCACTAGCACAGATACGCAGTATTTT; CDR3: CSVGGTATSTDTQYF
D: .; J: TRBJ1-1; V: TRBV5-6; size: .; DNA: TGTGCCAGCAGCCCTTCCCTGAGCTCTGAAGCTTTCTTT; CDR3: CASSPSLSSEAFF
D: TRBD2; J: TRBJ2-2; V: TRBV24-1; size: .; DNA: TGTGCCACCAGTGATTCTAGCGGGCGTTCGAACACCGGGGAGCTGTTTTTT; CDR3: CATSDSSGRSNTGELFF
D: .; J: TRBJ2-7; V: TRBV4-1; size: .; DNA: TGCGCCAGCAGCCAAGATCCAGGGTACGGCTCCGAGCAGTACTTC; CDR3: CASSQDPGYGSEQYF
D: .; J: TRBJ1-1; V: TRBV10-2; size: .; DNA: TGCGCCAGCGTTGACAGCGTGACCACTGAAGCTTTCTTT; CDR3: CASVDSVTTEAFF
D: TRBD1; J: TRBJ1-1; V: TRBV19; size: once; DNA: TGTGCCAGTACCCGGGACAGCGCTAAAACTGAAGCTTTCTTT; CDR3: CASTRDSAKTEAFF
D: .; J: TRBJ1-4; V: TRBV21-1; size: .; DNA: TGTGCCAGCAGCCAAGGGTTGACCGGACAGGGGTGGGAAAAACTGTTTTTT; CDR3: CASSQGLTGQGWEKLFF
D: TRBD2; J: TRBJ2-1; V: TRBV28; size: .; DNA: TGTGCCAGCAGTTTATTGAGCCCTAGCGGGAGCTATGAGCAGTTCTTC; CDR3: CASSLLSPSGSYEQFF
D: TRBD1; J: TRBJ2-2; V: TRBV14; size: .; DNA: TGTGCCAGCAGCCGACGACAGGGACATACCGGGGAGCTGTTTTTT; CDR3: CASSRRQGHTGELFF
D: .; J: TRBJ1-1; V: TRBV28; size: .; DNA: TGTGCCAGCAGACTTCAGGGAGGGGGAACTGAAGCTTTCTTT; CDR3: CASRLQGGGTEAFF
D: .; J: TRBJ2-5; V: TRBV2; size: .; DNA: TGTGCCAGCAGTAGAAGGGGTGGTGGGCAAGAGACCCAGTACTTC; CDR3: CASSRRGGGQETQYF
D: TRBD1; J: TRBJ2-1; V: TRBV28; size: once; DNA: TGTGCCAGCAGCCCGGACAGGAGTTTGTACAATGAGCAGTTCTTC; CDR3: CASSPDRSLYNEQFF
D: TRBD1; J: TRBJ2-7; V: TRBV6-1; size: .; DNA: TGTGCCAGCACCACATCCGGGACAGGGCCCTACGAGCAGTACTTC; CDR3: CASTTSGTGPYEQYF
D: TRBD1; J: TRBJ1-5; V: TRBV27; size: .; DNA: TGTGCCAGCAGTCCGGGACAGGGGGCCCTCGCCCAGCATTTT; CDR3: CASSPGQGALAQHF
D: .; J: TRBJ1-2; V: TRBV19; size: .; DNA: TGTGCCAGTACCCCGCAGCCTACTACTTTCCAATATGGCTACACCTTC; CDR3: CASTPQPTTFQYGYTF
D: TRBD2; J: TRBJ2-7; V: TRBV9; size: .; DNA: TGTGCCAGCAGCGTACTTCCGGGACTAGCGGGAGTGGCCACCTACGAGCAGTACTTC; CDR3: CASSVLPGLAGVATYEQYF
D: TRBD2; J: TRBJ2-4; V: TRBV19; size: .; DNA: TGTGCCAGTAGTGTGACTAGCGGGAACCTCCTAGCCAAAAACATTCAGTACTTC; CDR3: CASSVTSGNLLAKNIQYF
D: TRBD1; J: TRBJ2-7; V: TRBV10-1; size: few; DNA: TGCGCCAGACCTACAGGGGCCAACTCCTACGAGCAGTACTTC; CDR3: CARPTGANSYEQYF
D: TRBD1; J: TRBJ2-5; V: TRBV10-3; size: .; DNA: TGTGCCATCAGCACACTAGGGGGCGAGACCCAGTACTTC; CDR3: CAISTLGGETQYF